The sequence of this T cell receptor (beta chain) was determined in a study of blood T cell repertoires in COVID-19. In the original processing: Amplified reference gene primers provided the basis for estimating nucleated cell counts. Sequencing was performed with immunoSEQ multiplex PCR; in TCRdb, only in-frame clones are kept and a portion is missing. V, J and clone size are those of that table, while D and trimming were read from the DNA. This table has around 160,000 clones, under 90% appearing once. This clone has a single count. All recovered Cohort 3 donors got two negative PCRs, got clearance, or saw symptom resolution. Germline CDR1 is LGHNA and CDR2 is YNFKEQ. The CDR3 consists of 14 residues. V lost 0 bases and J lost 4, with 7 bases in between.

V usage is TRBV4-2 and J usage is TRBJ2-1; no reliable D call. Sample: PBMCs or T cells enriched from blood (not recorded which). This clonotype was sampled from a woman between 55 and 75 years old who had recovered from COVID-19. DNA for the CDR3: TGTGCCAGCAGCCAAGAAAGACTGTACAATGAGCAGTTCTTC. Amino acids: CASSQERLYNEQFF.